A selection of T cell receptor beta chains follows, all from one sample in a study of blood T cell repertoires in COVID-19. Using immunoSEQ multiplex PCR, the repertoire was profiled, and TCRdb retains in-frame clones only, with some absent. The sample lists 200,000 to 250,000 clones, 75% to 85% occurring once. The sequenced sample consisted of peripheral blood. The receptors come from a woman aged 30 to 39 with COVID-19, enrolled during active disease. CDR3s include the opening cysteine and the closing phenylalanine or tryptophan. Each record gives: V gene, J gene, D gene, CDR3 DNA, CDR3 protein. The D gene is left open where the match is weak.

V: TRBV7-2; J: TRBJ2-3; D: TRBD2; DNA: TGTGCCAGCAGCTTACAAAGTACTAGCGGAACCGCTAGCACAGATACGCAGTATTTT; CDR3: CASSLQSTSGTASTDTQYF
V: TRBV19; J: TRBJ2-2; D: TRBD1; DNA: TGTGCCAGTAGTATAAACAGGGGGTCCGGGGAGCTGTTTTTT; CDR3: CASSINRGSGELFF
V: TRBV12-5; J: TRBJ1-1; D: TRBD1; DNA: TGTGCTAGTGGTTTGGTGGACAGGGGGCGCCGGACTGAAGCTTTCTTT; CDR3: CASGLVDRGRRTEAFF
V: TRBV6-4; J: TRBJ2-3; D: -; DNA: TGTGCCAGCAGTGGCGGGAGCACAGATACGCAGTATTTT; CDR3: CASSGGSTDTQYF
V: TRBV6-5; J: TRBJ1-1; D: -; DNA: TGTGCCAGCAGATCTCAGGAACTGAACACTGAAGCTTTCTTT; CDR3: CASRSQELNTEAFF
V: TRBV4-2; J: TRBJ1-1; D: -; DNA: TGTGCCAGCAGCCAAGATTTCGGACAGCTGAACACTGAAGCTTTCTTT; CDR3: CASSQDFGQLNTEAFF
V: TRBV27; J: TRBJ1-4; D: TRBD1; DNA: TGTGCCAGCAGTTTACGTGACAGGGGAATTACTAATGAAAAACTGTTTTTT; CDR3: CASSLRDRGITNEKLFF
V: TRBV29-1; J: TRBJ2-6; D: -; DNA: TGCAGCGTTTACGGGAGAAACAACGTCCTGACTTTC; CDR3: CSVYGRNNVLTF
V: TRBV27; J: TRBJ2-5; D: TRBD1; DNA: TGTGCCAGCAGTTTGGGACAGGGTCGCCCCTCGGAGGAGACCCAGTACTTC; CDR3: CASSLGQGRPSEETQYF
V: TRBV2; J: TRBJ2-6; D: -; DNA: TGTGCCAGCGCGCAGGGCTCTGGGGCCAACGTCCTGACTTTC; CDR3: CASAQGSGANVLTF
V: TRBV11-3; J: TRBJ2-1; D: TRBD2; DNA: TGTGCCAGCAGCTTAGGGGGGGGAGGAGATGAGCAGTTCTTC; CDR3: CASSLGGGGDEQFF
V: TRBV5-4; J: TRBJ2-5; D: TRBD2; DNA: TGTGCCAGCAGCTTGGGGGGGCTAGCGGGAGGGAGTCAAGAGACCCAGTACTTC; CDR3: CASSLGGLAGGSQETQYF
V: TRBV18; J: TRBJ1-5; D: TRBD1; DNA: TGTGCCAGCTCACCATTTCGACAGGGTAGTCAGCCCCAGCATTTT; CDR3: CASSPFRQGSQPQHF
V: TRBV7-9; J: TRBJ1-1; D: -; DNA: TGTGCCAGCAGCTTGCAGGGAGGCACTGAAGCTTTCTTT; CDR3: CASSLQGGTEAFF
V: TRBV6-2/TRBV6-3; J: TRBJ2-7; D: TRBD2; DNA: TGTGCCAGCAGTTACTCGCCTCTCGGGGTAGCGGGATTTGAGCAGTACTTC; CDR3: CASSYSPLGVAGFEQYF
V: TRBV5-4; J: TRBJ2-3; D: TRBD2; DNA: TGTGCCAGCAGCTTGGAGCGGGAGCTGCTAGATACGCAGTATTTT; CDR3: CASSLERELLDTQYF